Listed here are 4 T cell receptor beta chains from one sample, sequenced in a study of identical twins. TCRdb re-called the 5' RACE reads through MiXCR, storing one row per CDR3 protein. The table lists under 500,000 distinct CDR3 sequences, 13% to 15% of them singletons. In addition, the sample was reused for a study of yellow fever vaccine responses in identical twins.

Sequencing input: CD4+ T cells sorted from blood. The source is a young woman in good health.

J is TRBJ2-1 and V is TRBV18; TRBD2 agrees at 10 bases. CDR1 KGHSH and CDR2 LQKENI come from the germline V gene. V was clipped by 5 bases and J by 5 bases; unmatched bases: 6. CDR3 length equals 15 residues. CDR3 nucleotides: TGTGCCAGCTCAGACAGGACTAGCGGAAACAATGAGCAGTTCTTC. Encoded protein: CASSDRTSGNNEQFF.

Only a few counts were recorded for this clonotype. The CDR3 region has the DNA TGCGCCAGCAGCTCACTGACTAGCGGGAGGGCTAGCACAGATACGCAGTATTTT. Residues: CASSSLTSGRASTDTQYF. V usage is TRBV5-1 and J usage is TRBJ2-3; TRBD2 matches 14 bases. The CDR3 is 18 residues long. The germline V gene encodes CDR1 SGHRS and CDR2 YFSETQ. V was pared by 3 bases and J by 0 bases, with 6 bases of the junction left unmatched. Combining the CDR3 with reference TRBV5-1 and TRBJ2-3 gives the whole variable domain KAGVTQTPRYLIKTRGQQVTLSCSPISGHRSVSWYQQTPGQGLQFLFEYFSETQRNKGNFPGRFSGRQFSNSRSEMNVSTLELGDSALYLCASSSLTSGRASTDTQYFGPGTRLTVL.

V and J are TRBV29-1 and TRBJ1-1, with TRBD1 identical over 8 bases. The germline CDR1 and CDR2 sequences are SQVTM and ANQGSEA. CDR3 length: 13 residues. Trimming took 4 bases from V and 0 from J; bases not matched to a gene: 1. CDR3: CSVGDRMNTEAFF. The CDR3 bases are TGCAGCGTTGGGGACAGGATGAACACTGAAGCTTTCTTT. The whole variable domain, remainder taken from reference TRBV29-1 and TRBJ1-1, is SAVISQKPSRDICQRGTSLTIQCQVDSQVTMMFWYRQQPGQSLTLIATANQGSEATYESGFVIDKFPISRPNLTFSTLTVSNMSPEDSSIYLCSVGDRMNTEAFFGQGTRLTVV.

The sample holds many counts of this clonotype. The chain couples TRBV5-1 to TRBJ2-7; 11 bases map to TRBD2. Trimming cost V 4 bases and J 3 bases; bases outside gene matches: 6. From germline, CDR1 is SGHRS and CDR2 YFSETQ. This CDR3 has 15 amino acids. The CDR3 sequence: CASSPTSGESYEQYF. The CDR3 bases are TGCGCCAGCAGCCCGACTAGCGGGGAAAGCTACGAGCAGTACTTC.